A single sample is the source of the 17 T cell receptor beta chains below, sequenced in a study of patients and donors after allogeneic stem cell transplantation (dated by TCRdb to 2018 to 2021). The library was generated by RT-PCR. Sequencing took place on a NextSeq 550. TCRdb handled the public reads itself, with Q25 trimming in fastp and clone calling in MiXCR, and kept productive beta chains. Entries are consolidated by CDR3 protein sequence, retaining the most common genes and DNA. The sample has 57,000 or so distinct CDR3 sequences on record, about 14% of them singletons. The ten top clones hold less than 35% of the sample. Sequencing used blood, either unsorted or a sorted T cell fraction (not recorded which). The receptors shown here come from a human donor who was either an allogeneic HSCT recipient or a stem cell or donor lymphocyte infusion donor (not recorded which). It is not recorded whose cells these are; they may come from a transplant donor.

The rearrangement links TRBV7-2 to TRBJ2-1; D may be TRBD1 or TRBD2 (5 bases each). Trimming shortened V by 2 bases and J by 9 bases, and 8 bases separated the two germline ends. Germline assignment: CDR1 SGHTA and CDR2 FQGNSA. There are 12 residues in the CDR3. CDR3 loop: CASSLYGTEQFF. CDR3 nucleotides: TGTGCCAGCAGCTTATACGGGACTGAGCAGTTCTTC.

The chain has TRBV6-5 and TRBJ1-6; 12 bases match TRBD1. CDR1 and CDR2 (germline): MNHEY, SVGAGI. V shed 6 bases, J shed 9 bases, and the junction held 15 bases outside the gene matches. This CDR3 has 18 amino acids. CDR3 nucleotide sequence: TGTGCCAGCAGCAGCCCCCCCGGGACAGGGGGCTTCGTTTCACCCCTCCACTTT. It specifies CASSSPPGTGGFVSPLHF.

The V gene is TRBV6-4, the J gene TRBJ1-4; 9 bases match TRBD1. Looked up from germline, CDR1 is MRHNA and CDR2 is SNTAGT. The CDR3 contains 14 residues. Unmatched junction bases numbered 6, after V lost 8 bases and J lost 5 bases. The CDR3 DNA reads TGTGCCAGCTTTTACAGGGGGCTGAATGAAAAACTGTTTTTT. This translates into CASFYRGLNEKLFF.

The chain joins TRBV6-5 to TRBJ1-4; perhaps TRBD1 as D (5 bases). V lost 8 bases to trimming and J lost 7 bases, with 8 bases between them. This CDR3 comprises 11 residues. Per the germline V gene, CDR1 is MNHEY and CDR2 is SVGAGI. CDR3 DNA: TGTGCCAGCCGCGGGGGTGAAAAACTGTTTTTT. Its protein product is CASRGGEKLFF.

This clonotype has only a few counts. CDR3 loop: CASSWGLAEETQYF. CDR3 nucleotide sequence: TGTGCCAGTAGTTGGGGACTAGCAGAAGAGACCCAGTACTTC. This chain links TRBV19 with TRBJ2-5, with TRBD2 matching 9 bases. Germline values: CDR1 LNHDA, CDR2 SQIVND (reference sequence). The CDR3 runs to 14 residues. J lost 3 bases, V lost 5 bases, and 4 bases had no gene match.

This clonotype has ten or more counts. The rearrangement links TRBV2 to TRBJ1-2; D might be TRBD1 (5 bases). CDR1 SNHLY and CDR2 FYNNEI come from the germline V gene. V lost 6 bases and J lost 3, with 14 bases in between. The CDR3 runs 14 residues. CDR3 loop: CASRFTGGDYGYTF. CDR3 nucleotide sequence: TGTGCCAGCAGATTCACAGGCGGAGACTATGGCTACACCTTC.

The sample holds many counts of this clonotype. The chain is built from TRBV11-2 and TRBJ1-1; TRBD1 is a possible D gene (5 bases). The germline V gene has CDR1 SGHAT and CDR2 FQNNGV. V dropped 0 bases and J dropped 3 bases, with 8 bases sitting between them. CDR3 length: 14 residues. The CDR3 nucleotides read TGTGCCAGCAGCTTAGAGGGAGGGGACACTGAAGCTTTCTTT. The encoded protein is CASSLEGGDTEAFF.

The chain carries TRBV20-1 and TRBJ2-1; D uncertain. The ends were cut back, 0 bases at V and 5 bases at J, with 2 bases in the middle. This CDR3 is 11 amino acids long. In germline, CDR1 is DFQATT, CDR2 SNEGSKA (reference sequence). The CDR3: CSARDHNEQFF. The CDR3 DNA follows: TGCAGTGCTAGAGATCACAATGAGCAGTTCTTC.

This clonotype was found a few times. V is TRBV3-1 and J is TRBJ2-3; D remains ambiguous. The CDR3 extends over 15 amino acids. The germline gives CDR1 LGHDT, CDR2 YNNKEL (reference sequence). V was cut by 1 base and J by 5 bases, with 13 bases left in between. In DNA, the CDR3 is TGTGCCAGCAGCCAAGGGCGTTATAGGGAAGATACGCAGTATTTT. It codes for CASSQGRYREDTQYF.

The CDR3 coding sequence is TGTGCCAGCAGTTTATTCTGGCGGGACGGCTGGGTTGACGAGCAGTACTTC. Amino acids: CASSLFWRDGWVDEQYF. The chain uses TRBV27 and TRBJ2-7; possible D gene TRBD2, 6 bases. V lost 1 base and J lost 5, with 21 bases in between. From germline, CDR1 is MNHEY and CDR2 SMNVEV (reference sequence). This CDR3 is built from 17 residues.

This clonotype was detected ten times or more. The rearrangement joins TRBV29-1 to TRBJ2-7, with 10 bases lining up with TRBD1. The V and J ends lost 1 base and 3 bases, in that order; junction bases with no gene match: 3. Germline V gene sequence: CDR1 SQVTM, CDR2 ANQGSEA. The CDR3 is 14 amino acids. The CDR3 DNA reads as TGCAGCGTTGAAGGGGGACAGGGGATCTACGAGCAGTACTTC. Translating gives CSVEGGQGIYEQYF.

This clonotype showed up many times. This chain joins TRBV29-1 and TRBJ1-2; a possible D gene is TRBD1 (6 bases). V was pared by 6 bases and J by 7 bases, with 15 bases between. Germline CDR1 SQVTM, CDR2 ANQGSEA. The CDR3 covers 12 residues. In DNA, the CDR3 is TGCAGCGTCCCACAGGGTGGTGGTGGCTACACCTTC. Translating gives CSVPQGGGGYTF.

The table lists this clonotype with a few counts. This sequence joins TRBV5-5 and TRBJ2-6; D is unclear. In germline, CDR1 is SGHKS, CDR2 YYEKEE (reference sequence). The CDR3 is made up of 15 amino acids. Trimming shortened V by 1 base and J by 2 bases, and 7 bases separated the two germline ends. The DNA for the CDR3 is TGTGCCAGCAGCTTGCTCAATGCTGGGGCCAACGTCCTGACTTTC. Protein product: CASSLLNAGANVLTF.

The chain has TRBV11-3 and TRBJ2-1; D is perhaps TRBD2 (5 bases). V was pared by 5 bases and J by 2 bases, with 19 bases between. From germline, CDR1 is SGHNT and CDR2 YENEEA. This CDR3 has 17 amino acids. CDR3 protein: CASSLPIIGKAYNEQFF. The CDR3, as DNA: TGTGCCAGCAGCCTCCCAATCATCGGGAAGGCCTACAATGAGCAGTTCTTC.

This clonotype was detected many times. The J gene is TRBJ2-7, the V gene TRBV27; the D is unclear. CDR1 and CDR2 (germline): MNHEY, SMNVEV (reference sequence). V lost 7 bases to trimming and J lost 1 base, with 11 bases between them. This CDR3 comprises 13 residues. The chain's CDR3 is CASTDPRSYEQYF. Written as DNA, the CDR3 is TGTGCCAGCACGGATCCTAGGTCCTACGAGCAGTACTTC.

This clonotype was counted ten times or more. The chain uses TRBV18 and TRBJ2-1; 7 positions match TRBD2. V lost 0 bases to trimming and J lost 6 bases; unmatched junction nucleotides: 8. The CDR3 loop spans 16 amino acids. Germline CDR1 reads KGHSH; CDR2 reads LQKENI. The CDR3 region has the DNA TGTGCCAGCTCACCACCGGCGAGCGGGGCGGGCAATGAGCAGTTCTTC. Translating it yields CASSPPASGAGNEQFF. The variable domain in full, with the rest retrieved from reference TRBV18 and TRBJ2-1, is NAGVMQNPRHLVRRRGQEARLRCSPMKGHSHVYWYRQLPEEGLKFMVYLQKENIIDESGMPKERFSAEFPKEGPSILRIQQVVRGDSAAYFCASSPPASGAGNEQFFGPGTRLTVL.

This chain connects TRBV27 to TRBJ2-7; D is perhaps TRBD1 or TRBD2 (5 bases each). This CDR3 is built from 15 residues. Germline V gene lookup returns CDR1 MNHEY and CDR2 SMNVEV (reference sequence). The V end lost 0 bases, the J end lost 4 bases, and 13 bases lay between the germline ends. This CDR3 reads CASSLSQGALYEQYF. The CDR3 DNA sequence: TGTGCCAGCAGTTTATCTCAGGGAGCGCTATACGAGCAGTACTTC.